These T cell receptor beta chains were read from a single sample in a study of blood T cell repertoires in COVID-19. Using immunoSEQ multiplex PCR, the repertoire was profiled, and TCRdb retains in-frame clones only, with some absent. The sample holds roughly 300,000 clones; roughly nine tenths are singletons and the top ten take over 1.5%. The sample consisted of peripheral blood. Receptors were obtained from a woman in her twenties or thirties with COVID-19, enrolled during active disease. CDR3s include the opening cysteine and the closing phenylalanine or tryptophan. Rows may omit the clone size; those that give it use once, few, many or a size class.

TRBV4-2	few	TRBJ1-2	CATRVRYGYTF
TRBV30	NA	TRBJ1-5	CAWSRTGGGSQPQHF
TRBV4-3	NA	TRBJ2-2	CASSQLGGGTGELFF
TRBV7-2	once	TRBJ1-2	CASSPSGGYGYTF
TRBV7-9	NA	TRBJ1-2	CASSLVGQENYGYTF
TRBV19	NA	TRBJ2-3	CASSIRGGGTDTQYF
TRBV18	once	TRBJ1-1	CASSSRTGIVEAFF
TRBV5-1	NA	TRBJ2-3	CASSPGLLVTDTQYF
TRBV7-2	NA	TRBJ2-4	CASSLGLGTANIQYF
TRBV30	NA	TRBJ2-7	CAWSVARFGAGRTGEQYF
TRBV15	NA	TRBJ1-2	CATSRDRLSGSAPGYGYTF
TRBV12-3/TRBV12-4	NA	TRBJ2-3	CASSRSTDTQYF
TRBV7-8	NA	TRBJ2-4	CASSLARLAGALNIQYF
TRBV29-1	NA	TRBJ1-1	CSVEDRENTEAFF
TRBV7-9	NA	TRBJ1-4	CTVGTGFEKLFF
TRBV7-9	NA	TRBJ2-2	CASSPLTNWGTGELFF
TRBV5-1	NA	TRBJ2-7	CASSIQGFRGYEQYF
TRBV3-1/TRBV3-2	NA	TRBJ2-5	CASSLEVQETQYF
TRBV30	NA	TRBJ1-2	CAWSSSPGRDYTF
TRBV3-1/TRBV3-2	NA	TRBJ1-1	CASSHHRGPEAFF
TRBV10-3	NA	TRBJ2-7	CAISEGPGLYEQYF
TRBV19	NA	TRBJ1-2	CASSIGTDVNGYTF
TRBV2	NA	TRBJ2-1	CASSESRGGEQFF
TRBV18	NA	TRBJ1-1	CASSPRGGNTEAFF
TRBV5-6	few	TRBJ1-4	CASSLLAGVGEKLFF
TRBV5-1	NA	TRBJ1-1	CASSLARGDTEAFF
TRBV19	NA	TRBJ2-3	CASSRGQGSDTQYF
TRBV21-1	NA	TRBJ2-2	CASSICVFWGRLVWSNTGELFF
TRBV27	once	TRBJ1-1	CASSFFSGTEAFF
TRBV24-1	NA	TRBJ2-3	CATSDVGAGGRNTQYF
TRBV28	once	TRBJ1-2	CATQSYGYTF
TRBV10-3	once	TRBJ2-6	CASTGTGGLGANVLTF
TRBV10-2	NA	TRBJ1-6	CASRGRTGSYNSPLHF
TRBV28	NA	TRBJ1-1	CASRDIRMNTEAFF
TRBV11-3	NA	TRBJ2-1	CASSFSGFDEQFF
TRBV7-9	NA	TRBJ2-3	CASSPWASGGTSTDTQYF
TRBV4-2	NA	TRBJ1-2	CASSPRGPNLYGYTF
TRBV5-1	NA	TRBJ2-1	CASNNGTGGNNEQFF
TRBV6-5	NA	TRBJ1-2	CASTGTGGFGYTF
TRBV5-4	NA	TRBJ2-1	CASSGRGTEQFF
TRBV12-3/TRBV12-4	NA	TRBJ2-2	CASSPKRAGELFF
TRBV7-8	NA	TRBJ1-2	CASHPGTANYGYTF
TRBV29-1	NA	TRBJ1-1	CSGLGQGATEAFF